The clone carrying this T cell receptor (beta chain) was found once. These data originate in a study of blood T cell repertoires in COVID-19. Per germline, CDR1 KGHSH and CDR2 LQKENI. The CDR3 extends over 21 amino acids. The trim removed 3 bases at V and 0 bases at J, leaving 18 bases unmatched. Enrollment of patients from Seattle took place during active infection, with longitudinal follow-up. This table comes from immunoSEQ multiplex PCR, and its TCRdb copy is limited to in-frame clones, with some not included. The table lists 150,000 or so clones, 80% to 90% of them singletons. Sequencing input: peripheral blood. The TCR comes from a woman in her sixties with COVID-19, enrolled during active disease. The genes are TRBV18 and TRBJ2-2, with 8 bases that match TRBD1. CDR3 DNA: TGTGCCAGCTCACCTTCCCCCGGACAGGGTTTCATCCCCGCGAACACCGGGGAGCTGTTTTTT. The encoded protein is CASSPSPGQGFIPANTGELFF.